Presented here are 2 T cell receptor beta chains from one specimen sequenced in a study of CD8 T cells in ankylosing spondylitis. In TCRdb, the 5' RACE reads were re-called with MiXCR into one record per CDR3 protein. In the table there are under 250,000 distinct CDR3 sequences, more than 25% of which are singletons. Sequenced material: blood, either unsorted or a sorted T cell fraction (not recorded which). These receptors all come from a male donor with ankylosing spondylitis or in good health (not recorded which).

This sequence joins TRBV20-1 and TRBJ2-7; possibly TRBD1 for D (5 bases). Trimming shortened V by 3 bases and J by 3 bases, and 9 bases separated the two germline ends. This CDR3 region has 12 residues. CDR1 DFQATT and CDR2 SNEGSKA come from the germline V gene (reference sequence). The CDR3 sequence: CSASTTGYEQYF. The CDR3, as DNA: TGCAGTGCTAGCACCACAGGCTACGAGCAGTACTTC.

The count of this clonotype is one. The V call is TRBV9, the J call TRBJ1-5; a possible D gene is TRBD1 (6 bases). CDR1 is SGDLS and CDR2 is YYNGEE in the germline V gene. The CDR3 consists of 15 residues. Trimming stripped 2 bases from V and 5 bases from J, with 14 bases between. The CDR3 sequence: CASSVEGEEHQPQHF. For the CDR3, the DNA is TGTGCCAGCAGCGTGGAGGGGGAAGAGCATCAGCCCCAGCATTTT.